This record concerns one T cell receptor beta chain sequence. This sample was included in a study of cytomegalovirus exposure and HLA in healthy donors. TCRdb keeps only in-frame clones here, not all; method: immunoSEQ multiplex PCR. The data show under 250,000 clones, more than 75% seen once. This TCR was recovered from a young woman in good health and CMV-seropositive. The sample comprised PBMCs.

The CDR3 sequence is CASSFLGAHEQFF. CDR3 bases: TGTGCCAGCAGTTTTCTTGGGGCCCATGAGCAGTTCTTC. This rearrangement joins TRBV27 to TRBJ2-1; weak D call: TRBD1 (5 bases). V dropped 3 bases and J dropped 8 bases, with 11 bases sitting between them. The CDR3 runs to 13 residues. Per germline, CDR1 MNHEY and CDR2 SMNVEV (reference sequence).